What follows are 16 T cell receptor beta chains derived from one specimen sequenced in a study of OX40 agonist ivuxolimab in advanced cancers. Clones were sequenced by immunoSEQ multiplex PCR, and TCRdb holds only the in-frame ones, with some missing. The data contain 95,000 or so clones, around 85% of them singletons. This specimen was CD4+ or CD8+ T cells sorted from blood, taken in a trial of the OX40 agonist ivuxolimab. These receptors were collected from an adult with an advanced solid tumor such as melanoma, head and neck, liver or kidney cancer.

This clone was seen just once. The rearrangement joins TRBV11-3 to TRBJ2-7; 9 bases match TRBD1. J lost 6 bases, V lost 5 bases, and 8 bases had no gene match. There are 14 residues in the CDR3. Germline CDR1 reads SGHNT; CDR2 reads YENEEA. CDR3 residues: CASSQGQGSAEQYF. CDR3 sequence (DNA): TGTGCCAGCAGCCAAGGACAGGGGTCGGCCGAGCAGTACTTC.

V gene TRBV28 combines with J gene TRBJ1-5; D unresolved. The CDR3 sequence is 15 residues long. The germline CDR1 and CDR2 sequences are MDHEN and SYDVKM. Trimming pared 1 base from V and 0 bases from J, leaving 7 bases between. CDR3 sequence: CASSLLAYSNQPQHF. CDR3 nucleotides: TGTGCCAGCAGTTTATTGGCTTATAGCAATCAGCCCCAGCATTTT.

The V gene is TRBV19, the J gene TRBJ2-7; 10 bases fit TRBD1. The CDR3 totals 15 residues. J was trimmed by 6 bases and V by 6 bases; bases with no gene match: 11. Germline loops: CDR1 LNHDA, CDR2 SQIVND (reference sequence). CDR3 nucleotide sequence: TGTGCCAGTAGACCTCTGACAGGGGGCAATTCCGAGCAGTACTTC. This codes for CASRPLTGGNSEQYF.

The chain uses TRBV27 and TRBJ2-5, with 9 bases identical to TRBD1. The length of the CDR3 is 16 residues. After removal of 5 bases from V and 4 bases from J, the junction contained 11 bases not matched to a gene. Germline assignment: CDR1 MNHEY and CDR2 SMNVEV (reference sequence). The CDR3 is CASSLSWDREVETQYF. The CDR3 DNA reads TGTGCCAGCAGTCTCTCCTGGGACAGGGAGGTAGAGACCCAGTACTTC.

This chain connects TRBV9 to TRBJ2-3, with 9 bases identical to TRBD1. Germline loops: CDR1 SGDLS, CDR2 YYNGEE. After removal of 4 bases from V and 2 bases from J, the junction contained 8 bases not matched to a gene. The CDR3 spans 16 residues. Here the CDR3 reads CASSPEGQGATDTQYF. The CDR3 bases are TGTGCCAGCAGCCCAGAGGGACAGGGCGCCACAGATACGCAGTATTTT.

This chain connects TRBV11-3 to TRBJ2-7, with unresolved D. This CDR3 has 14 amino acids. The germline CDR1 and CDR2 sequences are SGHNT and YENEEA. Trimming shortened V by 2 bases and J by 0 bases, and 8 bases separated the two germline ends. The CDR3, as DNA: TGTGCCAGCAGCTTACAGCGAAGCTCCTACGAGCAGTACTTC. Protein sequence: CASSLQRSSYEQYF.

This chain uses TRBV28 with TRBJ2-1, with 10 positions matching TRBD2. V lost 4 bases to trimming and J lost 4 bases; unmatched junction nucleotides: 4. Germline CDR1 reads MDHEN; CDR2 reads SYDVKM. The CDR3 has 15 amino acids. The CDR3 loop reads CASSWTSGIYNEQFF. The CDR3 nucleotides are TGTGCCAGCAGTTGGACTAGCGGTATTTACAATGAGCAGTTCTTC.

The genes are TRBV11-1 and TRBJ2-5, with D maybe TRBD1 (6 bases). This CDR3 has 15 residues. Germline values: CDR1 SGHAT, CDR2 FQDESV (reference sequence). The ends were cut back, 5 bases at V and 5 bases at J, with 18 bases in the middle. The CDR3 spells CASSQTPSGEETQYF. The CDR3 DNA sequence: TGTGCCAGCAGCCAAACTCCGTCAGGGGAGGAGACCCAGTACTTC.

This clone was recorded only once. The CDR3 DNA reads TGTGCCAGCAGCTTAGAGGGCGTGGGAGCGGGAGGTCAAGAGACCCAGTACTTC. As protein: CASSLEGVGAGGQETQYF. The chain links TRBV7-2 to TRBJ2-5; 9 nucleotides line up with TRBD2. V shed 1 base and J 2 bases; nucleotides not matched to a gene: 11. The germline V gene has CDR1 SGHTA and CDR2 FQGNSA. The CDR3 length is 18 residues.

This rearrangement joins TRBV6-5 to TRBJ2-3; no clear D. The CDR3 length is 12 residues. From germline, CDR1 is MNHEY and CDR2 SVGAGI. V gave up 0 bases and J gave up 5 bases, with 3 bases separating them. The CDR3 nucleotides are TGTGCCAGCAGTTACTCGGGAGATACGCAGTATTTT. Translating it yields CASSYSGDTQYF.

This clone was counted only a few times. V gene TRBV20-1 combines with J gene TRBJ2-5, with TRBD2 identical over 8 bases. V lost 6 bases, J lost 5 bases, and 2 bases stayed unmatched. The CDR3 runs to 11 residues. Per germline, CDR1 DFQATT and CDR2 SNEGSKA (reference sequence). The CDR3 spells CSAVAGETQYF. For the CDR3, the DNA is TGCAGTGCGGTAGCGGGGGAGACCCAGTACTTC.

Comment on this clone: At one end the junction does not follow the germline gene, possibly because of a read error. The sample carries other DNA sequences with the same CDR3. J is TRBJ1-5 and V is TRBV5-6; TRBD1 matches 7 bases. The CDR3 length is 16 residues. Germline values: CDR1 SGHDT, CDR2 YYEEEE. CDR3 nucleotides: TGTGCCAGCAGCTTGTCGGGACAGTATAGCAATCAGCCCCAGCACTTT. Translating gives CASSLSGQYSNQPQHF.

The CDR3 sequence: CASSTGVTGELFF. CDR3 nucleotide sequence: TGTGCCTCCTCGACGGGGGTCACCGGGGAGCTGTTTTTT. V gene TRBV19 combines with J gene TRBJ2-2; D might be TRBD2 (6 bases). Trimming took 11 bases from V and 4 from J, leaving 14 bases between them. Germline V gene lookup returns CDR1 LNHDA and CDR2 SQIVND (reference sequence). This CDR3 spans 13 amino acids.

This clone has a handful of counts. The V call is TRBV2, the J call TRBJ2-1; D is tentatively TRBD1 or TRBD2 (7 bases each). The CDR3 covers 15 residues. The germline CDR1 and CDR2 sequences are SNHLY and FYNNEI. V was shortened by 8 bases and J by 8 bases, with 22 bases between the two germline ends. The CDR3 reads CASDAGDRAVDEQFF. The CDR3 DNA is TGTGCCAGCGACGCGGGAGACAGGGCGGTCGATGAGCAGTTCTTC.

This chain uses TRBV2 with TRBJ1-5; 7 bases match TRBD1. The germline V gene has CDR1 SNHLY and CDR2 FYNNEI. The CDR3 loop spans 14 amino acids. V dropped 3 bases and J dropped 5; count of bases not matched to a gene: 4. The CDR3 DNA reads TGTGCCAGCAGTGAGGACAGGAACCATCAGCCCCAGCATTTT. Amino acids: CASSEDRNHQPQHF.

V usage is TRBV6-6 and J usage is TRBJ2-2; tentatively, D is TRBD2 (6 bases). The germline V gene has CDR1 MNHNY and CDR2 SVGAGI (reference sequence). Trimming removed 2 bases at V and 2 bases at J, with 12 bases between. The CDR3 consists of 16 residues. CDR3: CASSYGLASNTGELFF. The CDR3 nucleotides are TGTGCCAGCAGTTACGGGCTAGCGAGCAACACCGGGGAGCTGTTTTTT.